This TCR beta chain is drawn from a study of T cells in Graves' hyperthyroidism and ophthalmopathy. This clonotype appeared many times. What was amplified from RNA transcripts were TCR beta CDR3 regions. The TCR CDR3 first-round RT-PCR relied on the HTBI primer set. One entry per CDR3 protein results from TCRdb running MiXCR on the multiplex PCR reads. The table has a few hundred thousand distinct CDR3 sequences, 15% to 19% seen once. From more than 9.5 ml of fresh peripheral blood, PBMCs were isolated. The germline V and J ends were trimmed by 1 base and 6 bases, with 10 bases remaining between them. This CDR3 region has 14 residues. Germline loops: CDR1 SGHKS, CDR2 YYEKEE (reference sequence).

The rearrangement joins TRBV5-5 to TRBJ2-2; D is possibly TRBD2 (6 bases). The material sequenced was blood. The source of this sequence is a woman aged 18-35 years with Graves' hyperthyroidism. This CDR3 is CASSLYAGPGELFF. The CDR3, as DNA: TGTGCCAGCAGCTTGTACGCGGGGCCCGGGGAGCTGTTTTTT.